Shown below are 32 T cell receptor beta chains from a single sample sequenced in a study of blood T cell repertoires in COVID-19 (TCRdb year 2020). Libraries were prepared through the immunoSEQ multiplex PCR assay. This is the immuneACCESS table as TCRdb keeps it, with only in-frame sequences that have V and J called. A part of the clones is gone; compared with another copy, unresolved V genes explain less than half, and the rest is unexplained. Present in this sample are 280,000 or so clones, more than 70% of which were seen just once. In total, the top ten clones hold more than 6.5% of the sample. The sequenced sample was peripheral blood. These receptors all stem from a woman in her twenties or thirties who had recovered from COVID-19.

The rearrangement links TRBV7-2 to TRBJ2-7, with 9 nucleotides matching TRBD1. V lost 2 bases and J lost 5; bases outside the gene matches: 7. Germline CDR1 is SGHTA and CDR2 is FQGNSA. The CDR3 runs 15 residues. The CDR3: CASSLQQGASDEQYF. The CDR3, as DNA: TGTGCCAGCAGCTTACAACAGGGGGCTTCCGACGAGCAGTACTTC.

The J gene is TRBJ2-7, the V gene TRBV30, with D uncertain. In germline, CDR1 is GTSNPN, CDR2 SVGIG (reference sequence). This CDR3 comprises 15 residues. V was pared by 0 bases and J by 2 bases, with 14 bases between. Written as DNA, the CDR3 is TGTGCCTGGAGTGTACATCAAGACGCGGCCTACGAGCAGTACTTC. Encoded protein: CAWSVHQDAAYEQYF.

This clone was seen only once. V usage is TRBV5-1 and J usage is TRBJ2-1; perhaps TRBD1 as D (6 bases). The ends were cut back, 4 bases at V and 0 bases at J, with 11 bases in the middle. The CDR3 consists of 15 residues. Germline values: CDR1 SGHRS, CDR2 YFSETQ. The CDR3: CASSGGPSSYNEQFF. CDR3 nucleotides: TGCGCCAGCAGCGGGGGCCCCAGCTCCTACAATGAGCAGTTCTTC.

Here the CDR3 reads CAISGLAALQETQYF. The DNA of the CDR3 is TGTGCCATCAGTGGACTAGCGGCGCTCCAAGAGACCCAGTACTTC. V is TRBV10-3 and J is TRBJ2-5; 9 nucleotides match TRBD2. Germline V gene lookup returns CDR1 ENHRY and CDR2 SYGVKD. After removal of 4 bases from V and 1 base from J, the junction contained 4 bases not matched to a gene. The CDR3 covers 15 residues.

Regarding this clone: Because the CDR3 is missing its conserved closing phenylalanine or tryptophan, this is likely a read error. The limits of the CDR3 on the DNA are not certain, so only TCRdb's listed CDR3 is given. This chain links TRBV4-1 with TRBJ1-1; TRBD1, the table's D call, lacks a check against the DNA. Germline CDR1 reads MGHRA; CDR2 reads YSYEKL. The CDR3 has 14 amino acids, counting both end residues. Here the CDR3 reads CASSQAGQYRSLDI.

The rearrangement joins TRBV7-9 to TRBJ2-1, with TRBD2 identical over 10 bases. The CDR3 has 14 amino acids. Germline CDR1 is SEHNR and CDR2 is FQNEAQ (reference sequence). The CDR3 reads CAVSGGPQYNEQFF. CDR3 sequence (DNA): TGTGCAGTTAGCGGGGGGCCACAATACAATGAGCAGTTCTTC.

This chain connects TRBV13 to TRBJ2-7; 8 bases are shared with TRBD2. V trimming: 1 base; J trimming: 0 bases; junction bases outside the gene matches: 2. Germline loops: CDR1 PRHDT, CDR2 FYEKMQ (reference sequence). The CDR3 extends over 15 amino acids. The CDR3 loop reads CASSLDGGVSYEQYF. CDR3 sequence (DNA): TGTGCCAGCAGCTTAGACGGGGGGGTCTCCTACGAGCAGTACTTC.

This chain uses TRBV29-1 with TRBJ1-3; a weak D match, TRBD1 (5 bases). V was shortened by 0 bases and J by 1 base, with 13 bases between the two germline ends. The CDR3 is made up of 16 amino acids. Germline lookup yields CDR1 SQVTM and CDR2 ANQGSEA. The CDR3 nucleotides read TGCAGCGTTGAAGATCCATTCGCAGGGTCTGGAAACACCATATATTTT. Translation: CSVEDPFAGSGNTIYF.

CDR3 sequence: CASSQTATEAFF. The CDR3 DNA sequence: TGTGCCAGCTCCCAGACAGCCACTGAAGCTTTCTTT. The chain couples TRBV2 to TRBJ1-1; D is perhaps TRBD1 (5 bases). Germline V gives CDR1 SNHLY, CDR2 FYNNEI. Trimming took 8 bases from V and 4 from J, leaving 11 bases between them. The CDR3 is made up of 12 amino acids.

V is TRBV7-9 and J is TRBJ1-2; D call uncertain. Trimming removed 3 bases from V and 8 bases from J, with 10 bases in between. Germline values: CDR1 SEHNR, CDR2 FQNEAQ (reference sequence). There are 12 residues in the CDR3. The CDR3 is CASSFTEWGYTF. The CDR3 coding sequence is TGTGCCAGCAGCTTTACCGAGTGGGGCTACACCTTC.

The count of this clone is one. The chain joins TRBV9 to TRBJ2-3, with 9 positions matching TRBD2. This CDR3 is built from 14 residues. In germline, CDR1 is SGDLS, CDR2 YYNGEE. V lost 7 bases to trimming and J lost 3 bases; unmatched junction nucleotides: 6. The CDR3 spells CASAKRGETDTQYF. As DNA, the CDR3 is TGTGCCAGCGCTAAGCGGGGGGAAACAGATACGCAGTATTTT.

J is TRBJ2-6 and V is TRBV6-1, with D hard to call. Trimming shortened V by 3 bases and J by 4 bases, and 10 bases separated the two germline ends. This CDR3 has 15 residues. CDR1 is MNHNS, CDR2 SASEGT, per germline. The DNA for the CDR3 is TGTGCCAGCAGTGATAGTCTCGGGGGGGCCAACGTCCTGACTTTC. Protein: CASSDSLGGANVLTF.

J is TRBJ1-3 and V is TRBV6-1; the match to TRBD1 covers 8 bases. Germline loops: CDR1 MNHNS, CDR2 SASEGT. The CDR3 sequence is 15 residues long. Trimming at V came to 2 bases and at J to 0 bases, leaving 0 bases not matched to a gene. CDR3 DNA sequence: TGTGCCAGCAGTGAAACAGGGGGCTCTGGAAACACCATATATTTT. As protein: CASSETGGSGNTIYF.

V usage is TRBV19 and J usage is TRBJ2-7; the D is unclear. The CDR3 runs to 14 residues. Germline values: CDR1 LNHDA, CDR2 SQIVND (reference sequence). V lost 1 base and J 2 bases, leaving 9 bases between the germline ends. The CDR3 nucleotides are TGTGCCAGTAGTATAGTCTCCCCCCCCTACGAGCAGTACTTC. This encodes CASSIVSPPYEQYF.

This sequence joins TRBV11-2 and TRBJ1-1; the match to TRBD1 covers 8 bases. With 4 bases clipped from V and 7 bases from J, the junction kept 2 bases outside the gene matches. CDR1 is SGHAT and CDR2 is FQNNGV in the germline V gene. The CDR3 spans 12 residues. CDR3 amino acids: CASSSGGSEAFF. The CDR3 DNA is TGTGCCAGCAGCTCAGGGGGCAGTGAAGCTTTCTTT.

The rearrangement links TRBV6-2 or TRBV6-3 to TRBJ1-2; D is ambiguous. With 0 bases removed from V and 2 bases from J, the gap between germline ends came to 7 bases. CDR1 MNHEY and CDR2 SVGEGT come from the germline V gene. The CDR3 length is 14 residues. CDR3 loop: CASSYSAGNYGYTF. In DNA form, the CDR3 reads TGTGCCAGCAGTTACTCAGCCGGGAACTATGGCTACACCTTC.

CDR3 coding DNA: TGTGCCAGCAGCGGGGACATTGGCGCTGAAGCTTTCTTT. Translated: CASSGDIGAEAFF. V and J are TRBV6-4 and TRBJ1-1, with D tentatively TRBD1 (6 bases). From germline, CDR1 is MRHNA and CDR2 SNTAGT. The V gene lost 6 bases and the J gene lost 6 bases, with 14 bases spanning the gap. There are 13 residues in the CDR3.

The V and J genes are TRBV19 and TRBJ1-5; TRBD1 is a possible D gene (5 bases). The V end was cut by 7 bases, the J end by 1 base, with 17 bases between. Germline V gene sequence: CDR1 LNHDA, CDR2 SQIVND (reference sequence). The CDR3 covers 16 residues. The CDR3 reads CASINGRGASNQPQHF. CDR3 DNA: TGTGCCAGTATTAATGGTCGCGGGGCGAGCAATCAGCCCCAGCATTTT.

The rearrangement uses TRBV5-1 and TRBJ1-4, with no clear D. The CDR3 consists of 13 residues. Germline lookup yields CDR1 SGHRS and CDR2 YFSETQ. The V end lost 6 bases, the J end lost 8 bases, and 14 bases lay between the germline ends. The CDR3 loop reads CASTPGSGEKLFF. In nucleotides, the CDR3 is TGCGCCAGCACCCCGGGTAGTGGAGAAAAACTGTTTTTT.

The CDR3 nucleotides read TGCGCCAGCAGCCCGGTTAGGGCTGGAGGGACTGAAGCTTTCTTT. It yields the protein CASSPVRAGGTEAFF. The V gene is TRBV4-1, the J gene TRBJ1-1; the D is unclear. V dropped 4 bases and J dropped 5 bases, with 17 bases sitting between them. In germline, CDR1 is MGHRA, CDR2 YSYEKL. The CDR3 covers 15 residues.

This chain joins TRBV24-1 and TRBJ2-5, with D possibly matching TRBD2 (5 bases). The CDR3 sequence is 17 residues long. Germline values: CDR1 KGHDR, CDR2 SFDVKD. V was cut by 0 bases and J by 1 base, with 14 bases left in between. The CDR3 is CATSDLPRAASQETQYF. CDR3 nucleotides: TGTGCCACCAGTGATTTGCCGAGGGCGGCTTCCCAAGAGACCCAGTACTTC.

The chain recombines TRBV29-1 with TRBJ2-7; TRBD1 agrees at 9 bases. V dropped 4 bases and J dropped 4; count of bases not matched to a gene: 2. This CDR3 is built from 12 residues. CDR1 and CDR2 (germline): SQVTM, ANQGSEA. This chain's CDR3 is CSVAGTGYEQYF. CDR3 coding DNA: TGCAGCGTTGCCGGGACAGGGTACGAGCAGTACTTC.

This chain joins TRBV18 and TRBJ2-1; TRBD1 matches 7 bases. V lost 3 bases, J lost 5 bases, and 10 bases stayed unmatched. Germline lookup yields CDR1 KGHSH and CDR2 LQKENI. The CDR3 runs 16 residues. CDR3 amino acids: CASSPTINRGHNEQFF. In DNA form, the CDR3 reads TGTGCCAGCTCACCTACTATTAACAGGGGCCACAATGAGCAGTTCTTC.

This clone has only one observation. This sequence joins TRBV11-2 and TRBJ1-2, with TRBD1 as a possible D gene (5 bases). Trimming took off 5 bases at V and 0 bases at J, with 7 bases between the two ends. Germline CDR1 is SGHAT and CDR2 is FQNNGV. This CDR3 contains 13 residues. Here the CDR3 DNA reads TGTGCCAGCAGCGACAGATCTAACTATGGCTACACCTTC. It yields the protein CASSDRSNYGYTF.

The chain combines TRBV7-9 with TRBJ1-1, with a weak D call TRBD1 (6 bases). In germline, CDR1 is SEHNR, CDR2 FQNEAQ (reference sequence). V was trimmed by 5 bases and J by 6 bases, leaving 13 bases between them. The CDR3 extends over 13 amino acids. In DNA form, the CDR3 reads TGTGCCAGCAGCCCAGGGGTCTTCTCTGAAGCTTTCTTT. This translates into CASSPGVFSEAFF.

CDR3: CASSQQSGTDYGYTF. The CDR3 DNA reads as TGCGCCAGCAGCCAACAATCCGGGACAGACTATGGCTACACCTTC. The V call is TRBV4-3, the J call TRBJ1-2; TRBD1 agrees at 7 bases. Per the germline V gene, CDR1 is LGHNA and CDR2 is YSLEER. Trimming at V came to 2 bases and at J to 3 bases, leaving 6 bases not matched to a gene. This CDR3 comprises 15 residues.

With regard to this clone: One end of the junction varies from germline; a read error may be responsible. V and J are TRBV2 and TRBJ2-5, with TRBD1 matching over 9 bases. This CDR3 spans 13 amino acids. Germline CDR1 reads SNHLY; CDR2 reads FYNNEI. CDR3 nucleotides: TGTGCCAGCAGGGAAGACAGGGGGGGGACCCAGTACTTC. This sequence encodes CASREDRGGTQYF.

This chain links TRBV29-1 with TRBJ2-3; 7 bases are shared with TRBD2. V was clipped by 6 bases and J by 1 base; unmatched bases: 1. The CDR3 totals 12 residues. Germline V gene data show CDR1 as SQVTM and CDR2 as ANQGSEA. CDR3 DNA: TGCAGCGTGGGGGGGGGCACAGATACGCAGTATTTT. Encoded protein: CSVGGGTDTQYF.

This clone has more than one count but fewer than ten. The V gene is TRBV7-2, the J gene TRBJ1-2, with TRBD1 matching 7 bases. Germline V lookup: CDR1 SGHTA, CDR2 FQGNSA. This CDR3 is built from 13 residues. Losses at the gene ends were 5 bases for V and 6 bases for J; bases not matched to a gene: 6. The CDR3, as DNA: TGTGCCAGCAGCGCGGACAGGCGGAATGGCTACACCTTC. This gives the protein CASSADRRNGYTF.

The chain has TRBV6-2 or TRBV6-3 and TRBJ1-1; 8 bases agree with TRBD1. Germline V gives CDR1 MNHEY, CDR2 SVGEGT. The V segment lost 3 bases and the J segment 1 base; nucleotides outside the gene matches: 10. The CDR3 has 17 amino acids. CDR3 loop: CASSYIRDRRRNTEAFF. The CDR3 DNA reads TGTGCCAGCAGTTATATCCGGGACAGGCGCCGGAACACTGAAGCTTTCTTT.

This clone was recorded a few times. This rearrangement joins TRBV27 to TRBJ1-2; a possible D gene is TRBD1 (6 bases). V was shortened by 5 bases and J by 8 bases, with 15 bases between the two germline ends. Germline lookup yields CDR1 MNHEY and CDR2 SMNVEV (reference sequence). This CDR3 contains 13 residues. The CDR3: CASSLTGRSGYTF. CDR3 coding DNA: TGTGCCAGCAGTCTCACAGGGAGATCAGGCTACACCTTC.

The V and J genes are TRBV2 and TRBJ2-7; TRBD2 matches 7 bases. In germline, CDR1 is SNHLY, CDR2 FYNNEI. V lost 4 bases to trimming and J lost 4 bases; unmatched junction nucleotides: 10. This CDR3 comprises 15 residues. CDR3 amino acids: CASSGAAGTDYEQYF. The CDR3 bases are TGTGCCAGCAGTGGAGCAGCGGGGACGGATTACGAGCAGTACTTC.